Listed below are T cell receptor beta chains from one sample, sequenced in a study of blood T cell repertoires in COVID-19. The repertoire was sequenced with immunoSEQ multiplex PCR; TCRdb's copy has only in-frame clones and lacks some. In the table there are 74,000 or so clones, roughly nine tenths of which are singletons. Sequenced sample: peripheral blood. The receptors originated from a man aged 50 or older with active COVID-19. CDR3s include the opening cysteine and the closing phenylalanine or tryptophan. Fields, in order: V gene, J gene, clone size, D gene, CDR3 length, CDR3 DNA, CDR3 protein. A D gene is named only where the DNA matches it firmly. Size is omitted from some rows. Given values are once, few, many or a class for expanded clones.

>TRBV4-1|TRBJ1-2|NA|NA|14
TGCGCCAGCAGCCAAGATCAACAATCGTATGGCTACACCTTC
CASSQDQQSYGYTF
>TRBV6-5|TRBJ1-1|NA|NA|13
TGTGCCAGCAGTTTACGGCCGGAGACTGAAGCTTTCTTT
CASSLRPETEAFF
>TRBV25-1|TRBJ2-1|NA|TRBD2|16
TGTGCCAGCAGTGAACCCTTCCGGGGGGGGCGGAATGAGCAGTTCTTC
CASSEPFRGGRNEQFF
>TRBV14|TRBJ2-5|NA|NA|15
TGTGCCAGCAGCCAACTAGCTTGGTACCAAGAGACCCAGTACTTC
CASSQLAWYQETQYF
>TRBV6-5|TRBJ2-1|NA|TRBD2|14
TGTGCCAGCAGAGAGCGGGGGCTTGGGAATGAGCAGTTCTTC
CASRERGLGNEQFF
>TRBV7-9|TRBJ2-7|NA|TRBD1|14
TGTGCCAGCAGGGGACAGGGGGGCCTGAACGAGCAGTACTTC
CASRGQGGLNEQYF
>TRBV5-1|TRBJ2-3|NA|TRBD2|15
TGCGCCAGCAGCTTGAGCGGGGCTGGCACAGATACGCAGTATTTT
CASSLSGAGTDTQYF
>TRBV28|TRBJ1-2|NA|NA|12
TGTGCCAGCAGTTTGCGCCTCTATGGCTACACCTTC
CASSLRLYGYTF
>TRBV7-6|TRBJ2-2|NA|TRBD2|18
TGTGCCAGCAGCCCGTCGGTTCTAGCGGGGATGAACACCGGGGAGCTGTTTTTT
CASSPSVLAGMNTGELFF
>TRBV4-1|TRBJ2-7|NA|NA|14
TGCGCCAGCAGCCAAGATCCCGGTTTCTACGAGCAGTACTTC
CASSQDPGFYEQYF
>TRBV3-1/TRBV3-2|TRBJ1-5|NA|NA|18
TGTGCCAGCAGCCAAGCGGGGGAGGGCCGCATCCCTGGGCAGCCCCAGCATTTT
CASSQAGEGRIPGQPQHF
>TRBV11-2|TRBJ2-5|NA|NA|12
TGTGCCAGCAGTTCCCGGGGGGAGACCCAGTACTTC
CASSSRGETQYF
>TRBV1|TRBJ2-5|NA|NA|15
TGCACCAGCAGCCAAGAATCCAAATTGCAAGAGACCCAGTACTTC
CTSSQESKLQETQYF
>TRBV6-5|TRBJ2-1|NA|TRBD1|13
TGTGCCAGCAGGCCAGGGGGCAGGGATGAGCAGTTCTTC
CASRPGGRDEQFF
>TRBV10-3|TRBJ1-2|NA|TRBD1|14
TGTGCCATCAGTGAGTCCAGGGGGGACTATGGCTACACCTTC
CAISESRGDYGYTF
>TRBV19|TRBJ2-1|once|NA|15
TGTGCCAGTAGTATAGCAAGCGGTTCCTACAATGAGCAGTTCTTC
CASSIASGSYNEQFF
>TRBV5-8|TRBJ1-1|NA|NA|16
TGTGCCAGCAGCTTGCGGGCCCTGGTAGCGAAACATGAAGCTTTCTTT
CASSLRALVAKHEAFF
>TRBV4-2|TRBJ1-2|NA|TRBD1|14
TGTGCCAGCAGCGAAACAGGGGGATTGGGAGGCTACACCTTC
CASSETGGLGGYTF
>TRBV4-1|TRBJ1-5|NA|TRBD1|15
TGCGCCAGCAGCCACGGGACAGGGGAGGATCAGCCCCAGCATTTT
CASSHGTGEDQPQHF
>TRBV4-1|TRBJ2-1|NA|TRBD1|18
TGCGCCAGCAGCCAAAGGACAGGGGGCTTGGAATCCTACAATGAGCAGTTCTTC
CASSQRTGGLESYNEQFF